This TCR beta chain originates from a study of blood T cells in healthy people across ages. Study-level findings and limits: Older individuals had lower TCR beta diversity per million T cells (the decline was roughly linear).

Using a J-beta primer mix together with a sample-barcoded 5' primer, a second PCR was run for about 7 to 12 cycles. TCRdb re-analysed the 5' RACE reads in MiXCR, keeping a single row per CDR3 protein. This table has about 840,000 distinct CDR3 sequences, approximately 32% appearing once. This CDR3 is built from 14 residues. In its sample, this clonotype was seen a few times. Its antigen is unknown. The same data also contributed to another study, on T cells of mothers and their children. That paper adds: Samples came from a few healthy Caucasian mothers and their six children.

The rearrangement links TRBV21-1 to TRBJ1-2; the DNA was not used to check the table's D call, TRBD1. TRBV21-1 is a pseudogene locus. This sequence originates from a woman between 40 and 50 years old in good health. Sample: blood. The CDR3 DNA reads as TGTGCCAGGTGTGGGGGGGCAAAGGTCTCTGGCTACACCTTC. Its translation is CARCGGAKVSGYTF.